What follows describes a single T cell receptor (beta chain). What it binds is not known. CDR3 length: 15 residues. The germline V gene encodes CDR1 SGHTA and CDR2 FQGNSA. V was pared by 7 bases and J by 5 bases, with 20 bases between. This specimen comes from a study of type 1 regulatory T cells. Study at large: T-allo10 is an in vitro-generated, Tr1-enriched CD4 T cell product specific for alloantigen.

Whole-study findings and limits: Compared with non-Tr1 cells, Tr1 cells showed a narrower TCR repertoire.

One entry per CDR3 protein, called by TCRdb with MiXCR from the reads. The table has about 5,000 distinct CDR3 sequences, roughly a quarter seen once. The chain links TRBV7-2 to TRBJ1-1; TRBD1 might be the D (6 bases). This TCR came from a human donor in good health. The specimen was cultured type 1 regulatory T (Tr1) cells, either the whole culture or a sorted fraction (not recorded which). The CDR3 sequence is CASTQLGGGWTEAFF. As DNA, the CDR3 is TGTGCCAGCACCCAGCTGGGGGGCGGATGGACTGAAGCTTTCTTT.